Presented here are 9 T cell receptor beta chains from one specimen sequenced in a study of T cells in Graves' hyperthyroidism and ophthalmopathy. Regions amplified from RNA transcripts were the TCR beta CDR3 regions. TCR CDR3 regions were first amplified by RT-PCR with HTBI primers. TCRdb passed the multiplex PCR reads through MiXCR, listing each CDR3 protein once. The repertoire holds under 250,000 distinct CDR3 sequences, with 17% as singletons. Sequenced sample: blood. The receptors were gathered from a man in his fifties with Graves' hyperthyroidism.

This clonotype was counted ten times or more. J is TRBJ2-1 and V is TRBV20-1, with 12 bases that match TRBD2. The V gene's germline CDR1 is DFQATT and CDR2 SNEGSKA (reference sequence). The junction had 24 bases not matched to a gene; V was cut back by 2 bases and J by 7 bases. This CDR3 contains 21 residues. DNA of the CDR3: TGCAGTGCTAGATTTTGGACAGGGGGGGTAGTGGCTAGCGGGAGGGCAAATGAGCAGTTCTTC. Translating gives CSARFWTGGVVASGRANEQFF.

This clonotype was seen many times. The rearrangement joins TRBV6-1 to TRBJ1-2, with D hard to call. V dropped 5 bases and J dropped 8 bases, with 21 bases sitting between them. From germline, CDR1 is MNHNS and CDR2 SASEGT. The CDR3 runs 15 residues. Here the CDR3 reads CASSYLSGPYLGYTF. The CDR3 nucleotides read TGTGCCAGCAGTTACTTGTCAGGCCCCTATTTAGGCTACACCTTC.

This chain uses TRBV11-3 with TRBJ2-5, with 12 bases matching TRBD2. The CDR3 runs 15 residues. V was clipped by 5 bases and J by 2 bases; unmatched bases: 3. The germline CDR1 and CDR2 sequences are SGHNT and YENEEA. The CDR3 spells CASSGLAGPQETQYF. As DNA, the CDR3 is TGTGCCAGCAGCGGACTAGCGGGACCTCAAGAGACCCAGTACTTC.

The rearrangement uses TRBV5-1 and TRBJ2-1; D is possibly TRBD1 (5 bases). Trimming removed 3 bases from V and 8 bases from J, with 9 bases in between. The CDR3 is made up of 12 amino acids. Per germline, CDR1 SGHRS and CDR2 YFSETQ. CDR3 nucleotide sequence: TGCGCCAGCAGCTCAGGGATTGATGAGCAGTTCTTC. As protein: CASSSGIDEQFF.

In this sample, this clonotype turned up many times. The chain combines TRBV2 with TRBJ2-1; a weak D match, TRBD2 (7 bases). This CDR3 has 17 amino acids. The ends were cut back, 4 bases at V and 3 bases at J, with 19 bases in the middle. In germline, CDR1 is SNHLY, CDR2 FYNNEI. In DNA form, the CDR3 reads TGTGCCAGCAGTGTTATGGCAGGGGAGGGCCTCTACAATGAGCAGTTCTTC. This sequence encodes CASSVMAGEGLYNEQFF.

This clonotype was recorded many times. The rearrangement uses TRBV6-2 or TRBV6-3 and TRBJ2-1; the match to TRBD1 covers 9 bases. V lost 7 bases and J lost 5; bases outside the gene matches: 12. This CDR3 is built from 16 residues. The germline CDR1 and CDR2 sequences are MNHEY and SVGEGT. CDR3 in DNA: TGTGCCAGCAAACCGGACAGGGGAGGTGCACACAATGAGCAGTTCTTC. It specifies CASKPDRGGAHNEQFF.

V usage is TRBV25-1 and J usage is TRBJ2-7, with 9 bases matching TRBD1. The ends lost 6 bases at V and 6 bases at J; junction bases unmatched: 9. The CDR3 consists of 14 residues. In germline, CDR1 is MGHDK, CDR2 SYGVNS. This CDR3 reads CASSNPGQGREQYF. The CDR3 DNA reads TGTGCCAGCAGCAATCCGGGACAGGGTCGCGAGCAGTACTTC.

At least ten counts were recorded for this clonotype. The CDR3 spells CASSLVVGDPGEQFF. The DNA for the CDR3 is TGTGCCAGCAGCTTAGTGGTGGGAGACCCGGGTGAGCAGTTCTTC. V is TRBV11-2 and J is TRBJ2-1, with a possible D match to TRBD2 (5 bases). Germline V CDR1 and CDR2: SGHAT, FQNNGV. Trimming took off 1 base at V and 9 bases at J, with 16 bases between the two ends. The CDR3 consists of 15 residues.

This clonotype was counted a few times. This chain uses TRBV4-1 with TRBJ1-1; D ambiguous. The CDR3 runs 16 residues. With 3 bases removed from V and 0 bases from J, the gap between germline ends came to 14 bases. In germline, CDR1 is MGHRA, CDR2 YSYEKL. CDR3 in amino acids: CASSHPERQLNTEAFF. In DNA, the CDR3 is TGCGCCAGCAGCCACCCCGAGAGGCAACTGAACACTGAAGCTTTCTTT.